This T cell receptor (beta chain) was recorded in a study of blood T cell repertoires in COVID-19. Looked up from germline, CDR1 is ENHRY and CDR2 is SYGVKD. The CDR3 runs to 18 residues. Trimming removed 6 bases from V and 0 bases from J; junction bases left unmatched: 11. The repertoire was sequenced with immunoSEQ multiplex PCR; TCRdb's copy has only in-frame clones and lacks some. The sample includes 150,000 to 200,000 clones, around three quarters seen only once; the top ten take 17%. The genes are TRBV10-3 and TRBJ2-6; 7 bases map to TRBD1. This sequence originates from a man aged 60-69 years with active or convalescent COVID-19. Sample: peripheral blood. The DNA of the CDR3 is TGTGCCATCAGGGCCGGGACAGCGAGCCTCTCTGGGGCCAACGTCCTGACTTTC. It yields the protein CAIRAGTASLSGANVLTF.